This TCR beta chain was profiled in a study of blood T cells in healthy people across ages. Primers used in a second PCR of roughly 6 to 11 cycles were a sample-barcoded 5' primer and a J-beta primer mix. Via MiXCR, TCRdb re-called the 5' RACE reads, giving one row per CDR3 protein. The sample has roughly 1 million distinct CDR3 sequences; approximately 25% are singletons. The ends lost 4 bases at V and 2 bases at J; junction bases unmatched: 6. Per germline, CDR1 MNHEY and CDR2 SVGAGI. The CDR3 length is 15 residues. The same specimen was also included in a second study, on T cells of mothers and their children.

The sequenced sample consisted of blood. The chain links TRBV6-5 to TRBJ2-3; the match to TRBD2 covers 7 bases. This clonotype was sampled from a girl aged 2 to 10 in good health. CDR3 loop: CASSLTGGITDTQYF. Written as DNA, the CDR3 is TGTGCCAGCAGTTTAACCGGGGGGATCACAGATACGCAGTATTTT.